Below, one TCR beta chain is given with its context. This sample is part of a study of post-analysis software for immune sequencing data. Carried by the TCR beta cDNA libraries were unique molecular identifiers. MiXCR, applied by TCRdb to the PCR reads, yields one record per CDR3 protein. The sample carries 150,000 to 200,000 distinct CDR3 sequences, roughly 30% recorded once. Sequencing was performed on blood. The TCR originated in a girl aged 10-17 years with multiple sclerosis.

For the CDR3, the DNA is TGTGCCTGGAGTGTAAACGGACAGGGTAACGAGCAGTACTTC. Encoded protein: CAWSVNGQGNEQYF. This chain joins TRBV30 and TRBJ2-7; 8 bases agree with TRBD1. Germline lookup yields CDR1 GTSNPN and CDR2 SVGIG (reference sequence). V lost 0 bases to trimming and J lost 5 bases; unmatched junction nucleotides: 6. The CDR3 runs 14 residues.